This is a list of T cell receptor beta chains from one sample in a study of T cell responses to AZD1222 COVID-19 vaccine. Clones were read by immunoSEQ multiplex PCR, and TCRdb kept only the in-frame ones, dropping some. The sample has some 200,000 clones, roughly 92% seen once. This material consisted of peripheral blood, taken on day 0 of AZD1222 vaccination. The receptors derive from an adult in good health. Both conserved end residues are part of each CDR3. The order of the fields is J gene, V gene, clone size, D gene, CDR3 protein, CDR3 DNA. The D gene is left open where the match is weak. The size of a clone is reported for some rows only, either as once, few or many, or as a class for expanded clones.

>TRBJ1-1|TRBV4-1|NA|TRBD1
CASSQATGAWTEAFF
TGCGCCAGCAGCCAAGCGACAGGGGCATGGACTGAAGCTTTCTTT
>TRBJ2-7|TRBV6-5|NA|NA
CASSYMTGGGYEQYF
TGTGCCAGCAGTTACATGACGGGGGGCGGGTACGAGCAGTACTTC
>TRBJ1-5|TRBV30|NA|TRBD1
CAWSDDRDQPQHF
TGTGCCTGGAGTGATGACAGGGATCAGCCCCAGCATTTT
>TRBJ2-1|TRBV29-1|NA|NA
CSADQGTDEQFF
TGCAGCGCTGATCAGGGAACCGATGAGCAGTTCTTC
>TRBJ2-5|TRBV7-2|NA|TRBD2
CASSFPGTSGGGETQYF
TGTGCCAGCAGCTTCCCCGGGACTAGCGGGGGTGGGGAGACCCAGTACTTC
>TRBJ1-2|TRBV19|NA|TRBD1
CASSRDSGTGRSVYGYAF
TGTGCCAGTAGTAGAGACTCCGGGACAGGGAGGTCAGTCTATGGCTACGCCTTC
>TRBJ2-3|TRBV27|NA|TRBD2
CASSLLPGTSATQYF
TGTGCCAGCAGTTTATTACCTGGGACTAGCGCAACGCAGTATTTT
>TRBJ2-3|TRBV9|NA|NA
CASSPSWRKDTQYF
TGTGCCAGCAGCCCGTCTTGGCGAAAAGATACGCAGTATTTT
>TRBJ2-7|TRBV19|NA|NA
CASSLTRENSYEQYF
TGTGCCAGTAGCCTCACCCGGGAAAATTCCTACGAGCAGTACTTC
>TRBJ1-2|TRBV6-5|NA|TRBD1
CASTRGRGMYGYTF
TGTGCCAGCACCCGGGGCAGGGGGATGTATGGCTACACCTTC
>TRBJ1-2|TRBV4-3|NA|NA
CASSQDSAQANYGYTF
TGCGCCAGCAGCCAAGATTCGGCCCAGGCTAACTATGGCTACACCTTC
>TRBJ1-3|TRBV2|NA|NA
CASSEQGQRNTIYF
TGTGCCAGCAGTGAGCAGGGGCAGAGAAACACCATATATTTT
>TRBJ1-1|TRBV18|NA|NA
CASHSRLNTEAFF
TGTGCCAGCCATTCTCGGCTGAACACTGAAGCTTTCTTT
>TRBJ1-2|TRBV5-6|once|NA
CASSSTDVDYGYTF
TGTGCCAGCAGCTCGACCGACGTGGACTATGGCTACACCTTC
>TRBJ1-2|TRBV5-6|once|NA
CASSLGRDGYTF
TGTGCCAGCAGCTTGGGTCGGGATGGCTACACCTTC
>TRBJ2-7|TRBV2|NA|NA
CASRGTASSYEQYF
TGTGCCAGCAGGGGGACGGCTTCCTCCTACGAGCAGTACTTC
>TRBJ1-4|TRBV9|few|NA
CASSVEQGPQEKLFF
TGTGCCAGCAGCGTAGAGCAGGGACCCCAGGAAAAACTGTTTTTT
>TRBJ1-1|TRBV29-1|NA|TRBD1
CSVPGTGGTAFF
TGCAGCGTTCCCGGGACAGGGGGAACGGCTTTCTTT
>TRBJ1-2|TRBV30|NA|NA
CAWSVGRNYGYTF
TGTGCCTGGAGTGTGGGGAGGAACTATGGCTACACCTTC
>TRBJ2-2|TRBV7-9|NA|NA
CASSVRGMFSSTGELFF
TGTGCCAGCAGCGTTAGGGGGATGTTTTCGAGCACCGGGGAGCTGTTTTTT
>TRBJ1-3|TRBV18|NA|NA
CASSREDSGNTIYF
TGTGCCAGCTCACGCGAGGACTCTGGAAACACCATATATTTT
>TRBJ1-1|TRBV6-5|NA|NA
CASSAGTRNTEAFF
TGTGCCAGCAGCGCTGGGACGAGGAACACTGAAGCTTTCTTT
>TRBJ1-1|TRBV10-2|NA|NA
CASCLTALNTEAFF
TGCGCCAGCTGCTTGACAGCCCTGAACACTGAAGCTTTCTTT
>TRBJ1-2|TRBV19|NA|TRBD1
CASSKDRGRAGYTF
TGTGCCAGTAGTAAGGACAGGGGGCGAGCTGGCTACACCTTC
>TRBJ1-6|TRBV6-5|NA|NA
CSTGQNYNSPLHF
TGCTCAACCGGACAGAACTATAATTCACCCCTCCACTTT
>TRBJ1-1|TRBV28|NA|NA
CASSLGLGRVPVTFF
TGTGCCAGCAGTTTGGGGTTGGGCAGGGTCCCCGTGACTTTCTTT
>TRBJ2-5|TRBV3-1/TRBV3-2|NA|NA
CASSQVPQETQYF
TGTGCCAGCAGCCAAGTTCCGCAAGAGACCCAGTACTTC
>TRBJ2-3|TRBV4-3|NA|TRBD1
CASSQGMGTGADTQYF
TGCGCCAGCAGCCAGGGTATGGGTACAGGGGCAGATACGCAGTATTTT
>TRBJ2-4|TRBV2|NA|NA
CASRSGFLAKNIQYF
TGTGCCAGCAGGAGCGGGTTCCTAGCCAAAAACATTCAGTACTTC
>TRBJ1-1|TRBV11-2|NA|NA
CASSLERGAGTEAFF
TGTGCCAGCAGCTTAGAAAGGGGCGCGGGCACTGAAGCTTTCTTT
>TRBJ1-1|TRBV9|once|TRBD1
CASSPFGQGGMNTEAFF
TGTGCCAGCAGCCCCTTCGGACAGGGTGGAATGAACACTGAAGCTTTCTTT
>TRBJ1-3|TRBV11-2|once|NA
CASSLFGGSGNTIYF
TGTGCCAGCAGCTTATTCGGAGGATCTGGAAACACCATATATTTT
>TRBJ1-1|TRBV7-9|NA|NA
CASSSGRPEAFF
TGTGCCAGCAGTTCTGGGCGTCCTGAAGCTTTCTTT
>TRBJ2-7|TRBV7-8|NA|TRBD2
CASSLVGASGTTEQYF
TGTGCCAGCAGCTTAGTCGGGGCTAGCGGGACGACCGAGCAGTACTTC
>TRBJ1-3|TRBV6-5|NA|NA
CASSYSQGRNTIYF
TGTGCCAGCAGTTACTCACAGGGAAGAAACACCATATATTTT
>TRBJ1-5|TRBV28|NA|NA
CASSFEQPQHF
TGTGCCAGCAGTTTCGAGCAGCCCCAGCATTTT
>TRBJ2-1|TRBV6-6|NA|NA
CASTLQSYNEQFF
TGTGCCAGCACCTTACAGTCCTACAATGAGCAGTTCTTC
>TRBJ2-1|TRBV4-1|NA|NA
CASSQWAGNEQFF
TGCGCCAGCAGCCAGTGGGCGGGCAATGAGCAGTTCTTC
>TRBJ1-6|TRBV7-8|NA|NA
CASSEVGGYNSPLHF
TGTGCCAGCAGCGAGGTGGGGGGGTATAATTCACCCCTCCACTTT
>TRBJ2-5|TRBV6-2/TRBV6-3|NA|TRBD1
CASTPWGDRGAETQYF
TGTGCCAGCACCCCATGGGGGGACAGGGGAGCAGAGACCCAGTACTTC
>TRBJ2-1|TRBV18|NA|NA
CASSPAGGISYNEQFF
TGTGCCAGCTCACCCGCAGGGGGGATATCCTACAATGAGCAGTTCTTC
>TRBJ1-1|TRBV2|once|NA
CASSEIPRTNTEAFF
TGTGCCAGCAGTGAAATCCCCCGGACGAACACTGAAGCTTTCTTT
>TRBJ2-1|TRBV12-5|NA|NA
CASGLGQYYNEQFF
TGTGCTAGTGGTTTGGGACAATATTACAATGAGCAGTTCTTC
>TRBJ1-6|TRBV6-5|NA|TRBD1
CASSYDRGHGSPLHF
TGTGCCAGCAGTTACGACAGGGGACACGGGTCACCCCTCCACTTT
>TRBJ2-3|TRBV24-1|NA|TRBD1
CATSRDRGGSTDTQYF
TGTGCCACCAGCCGGGACAGGGGAGGTAGCACAGATACGCAGTATTTT
>TRBJ2-7|TRBV19|NA|TRBD2
CASSGRTSGYEQYF
TGTGCCAGTAGCGGGCGGACTAGCGGGTACGAGCAGTACTTC
>TRBJ2-7|TRBV3-1/TRBV3-2|NA|NA
CASSLKAHNEQYF
TGTGCCAGCAGCCTAAAGGCCCATAACGAGCAGTACTTC
>TRBJ1-4|TRBV7-6|NA|NA
CASSSVFIGSGRNEKLFF
TGTGCCAGCAGCTCGGTCTTTATAGGATCAGGGCGGAATGAAAAACTGTTTTTT